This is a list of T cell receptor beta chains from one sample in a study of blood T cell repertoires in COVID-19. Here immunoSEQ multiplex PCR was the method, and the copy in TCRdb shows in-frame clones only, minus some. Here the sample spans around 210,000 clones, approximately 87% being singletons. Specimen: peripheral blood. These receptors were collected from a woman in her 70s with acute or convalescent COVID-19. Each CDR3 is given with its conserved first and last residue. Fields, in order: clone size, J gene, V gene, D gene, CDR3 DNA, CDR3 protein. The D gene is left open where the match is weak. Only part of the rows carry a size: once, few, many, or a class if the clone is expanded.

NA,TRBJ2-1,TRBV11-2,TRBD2,TGTGCCAGCAGCCCGGGACTAGCGGGGCTAAGGCGTGAGCAGTTCTTC,CASSPGLAGLRREQFF
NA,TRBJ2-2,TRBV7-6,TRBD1,TGTGCCAGCAGCGACCTTAGGCTGGACAGGGTCCCCGGGGAGCTGTTTTTT,CASSDLRLDRVPGELFF
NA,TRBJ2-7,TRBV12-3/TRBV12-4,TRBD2,TGTGCCAGCAGGCGCGCGGGAGGACACGAGCAGTACTTC,CASRRAGGHEQYF
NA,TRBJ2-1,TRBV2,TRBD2,TGTGCCACCCACCTAGCGGGGGCCCACAATGAGCAGTTCTTC,CATHLAGAHNEQFF
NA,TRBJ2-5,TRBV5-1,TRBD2,TGCGCCAGTAACAGACTAGCGGGACTCCAAGAGACCCAGTACTTC,CASNRLAGLQETQYF
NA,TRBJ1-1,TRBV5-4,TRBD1,TGTGCCAGCAGCTGGACAGGGGGCAAGAACACTGAAGCTTTCTTT,CASSWTGGKNTEAFF
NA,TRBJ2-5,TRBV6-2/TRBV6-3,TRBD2,TGTGCCAGCAGCGCGGGGGAATTTAATGAGACCCAGTACTTC,CASSAGEFNETQYF
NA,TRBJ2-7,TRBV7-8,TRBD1,TGTGCCAGCAGCTTAGCCGACAGGGTCTACGAGCAGTACTTC,CASSLADRVYEQYF
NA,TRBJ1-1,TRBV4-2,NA,TGTGCCAGTACCTTTGGACAGATGAACACTGAAGCTTTCTTT,CASTFGQMNTEAFF
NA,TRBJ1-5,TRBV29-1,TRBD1,TGCAGCGCCTCGACAGGGGTGAATCAGCCCCAGCATTTT,CSASTGVNQPQHF
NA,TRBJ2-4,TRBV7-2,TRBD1,TGTGCCAGCAGCGCCCGACAGGGTAAAAACATTCAGTACTTC,CASSARQGKNIQYF
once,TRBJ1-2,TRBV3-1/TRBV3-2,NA,TGTGCCAGCAGCCAAGGTCTCTATGGCTACACCTTC,CASSQGLYGYTF
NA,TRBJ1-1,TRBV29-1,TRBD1,TGCAGCGTGACAGGGGGATACACTGAAGCTTTCTTT,CSVTGGYTEAFF
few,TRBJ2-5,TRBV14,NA,TGTGCCAGCAGTAGGGGCTGGACCCAGTACTTC,CASSRGWTQYF
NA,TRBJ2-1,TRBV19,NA,TGTGCCAGTAGTATCTGGGACAGAGCGGGGGAGGAGCAGTTCTTC,CASSIWDRAGEEQFF
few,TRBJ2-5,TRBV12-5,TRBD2,TGTGCTAGTGGTTTGGTACGGGGGGGGTTGGCCCCAGAGACCCAGTACTTC,CASGLVRGGLAPETQYF
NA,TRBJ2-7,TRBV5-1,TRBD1,TGCGCCAGCAGCTTGGAACCAGGGGGCGGGTACGAGCAGTACTTC,CASSLEPGGGYEQYF
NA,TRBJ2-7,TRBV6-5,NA,TGTGCCAGCAGCACACCCCATTCCTACGAGCAGTACTTC,CASSTPHSYEQYF
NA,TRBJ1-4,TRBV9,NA,TGTGCCAGCAGCGTATCAGGAGGAACTAATGAAAAACTGTTTTTT,CASSVSGGTNEKLFF
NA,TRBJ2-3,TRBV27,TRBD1,TGTGCCAGCAGACACGGGACAGGCACCACAGATACGCAGTATTTT,CASRHGTGTTDTQYF
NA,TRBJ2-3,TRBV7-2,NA,TGTGCCAGCAGCCAAGGGACTTTTCGCACAGATACGCAGTATTTT,CASSQGTFRTDTQYF
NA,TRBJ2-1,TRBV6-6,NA,TGTGCCAGCAGTCCTCGTGGCCTCGATGAGCAGTTCTTC,CASSPRGLDEQFF
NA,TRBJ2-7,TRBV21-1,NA,TGTGCCAGCAGCAAAGCGCTGACAGGGAACTACGAGCAGTACTTC,CASSKALTGNYEQYF
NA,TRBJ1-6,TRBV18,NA,TGTGCCAGCTCACCAGGGTTCGAGGGTTCACCCCTCCACTTT,CASSPGFEGSPLHF
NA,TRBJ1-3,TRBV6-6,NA,TGTGCCACCGCGTCTGGAAACACCATATATTTT,CATASGNTIYF
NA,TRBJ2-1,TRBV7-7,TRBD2,TGTGCTAGCAGCTTAGGCGGGGGGAACAATGAGCAGTTCTTC,CASSLGGGNNEQFF
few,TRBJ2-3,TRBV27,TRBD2,TGTGCCAGCAGTTTAGGGCGGGAGGGCCCAGATACGCAGTATTTT,CASSLGREGPDTQYF
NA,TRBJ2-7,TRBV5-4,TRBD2,TGTGCCAGCAGCCCCGGGGGGAGGGATTACGAGCAGTACTTC,CASSPGGRDYEQYF
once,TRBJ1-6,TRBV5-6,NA,TGTGCCAGCAGCTTTTTTTTGCAGGCGAATTCACCCCTCCACTTT,CASSFFLQANSPLHF
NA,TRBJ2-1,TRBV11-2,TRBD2,TGTGCCAGCAGCTTAGTGGGGGGGTATGAGCAGTTCTTC,CASSLVGGYEQFF
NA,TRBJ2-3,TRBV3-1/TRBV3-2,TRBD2,TGTGCCAGCAGCCAGGCGGGGGGGAGAGATACGCAGTATTTT,CASSQAGGRDTQYF
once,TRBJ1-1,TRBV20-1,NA,TGCAGTGCTAAAGGGGACACTGAAGCTTTCTTT,CSAKGDTEAFF
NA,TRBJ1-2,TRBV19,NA,TGTGCCAGTCGGGGGGGATCAGGAGGCTACACCTTC,CASRGGSGGYTF
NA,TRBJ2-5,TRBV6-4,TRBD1,TGTGCCAGCAGTGACTCGAAAGGACAGGTCCAAGAGACCCAGTACTTC,CASSDSKGQVQETQYF
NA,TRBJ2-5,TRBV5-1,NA,TGCGCCAGCAGGTCAGGTGGACTTCTGGAGACCCAGTACTTC,CASRSGGLLETQYF
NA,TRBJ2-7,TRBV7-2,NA,TGTGCCAGCAGCTTATCAGGGGATGCCTACGAGCAGTACTTC,CASSLSGDAYEQYF
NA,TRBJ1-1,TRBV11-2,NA,TGTGCCAGCAGCTTCTCCAGGGCGTACACTGAAGCTTTCTTT,CASSFSRAYTEAFF
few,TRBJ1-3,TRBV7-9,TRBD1,TGTGCCAGCCACTTGGGGACAGCGAGCTCTGGAAACACCATATATTTT,CASHLGTASSGNTIYF
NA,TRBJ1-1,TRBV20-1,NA,TGCAGTTGTACGGGTAACACTGAAGCTTTCTTT,CSCTGNTEAFF
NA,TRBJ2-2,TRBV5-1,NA,TGCGCCAGCAGCTTGGATCCGGCAGGGCCGGCGAACACCGGGGAGCTGTTTTTT,CASSLDPAGPANTGELFF
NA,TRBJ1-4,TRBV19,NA,TGTGCCAGTAGTTCGGGGATTAGAGCTAATGAAAAACTGTTTTTT,CASSSGIRANEKLFF
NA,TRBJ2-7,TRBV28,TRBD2,TGTGCCAGCACCGGCGGGAGATCCTACGAGCAGTACTTC,CASTGGRSYEQYF
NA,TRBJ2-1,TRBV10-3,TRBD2,TGTGCCATCAGTGAGGTTAGCGGGAGGATGAGGGATGAGCAGTTCTTC,CAISEVSGRMRDEQFF
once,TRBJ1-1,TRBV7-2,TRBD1,TGTGCCAGCAGCTCGAGGGGGCTGGGCACTGAAGCTTTCTTT,CASSSRGLGTEAFF
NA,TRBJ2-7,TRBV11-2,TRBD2,TGTGCCAGCAGCTTCCAACTAGCGGGAGGGATCTCCTACGAGCAGTACTTC,CASSFQLAGGISYEQYF
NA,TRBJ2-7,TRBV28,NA,TGTGCCAGCAGCCCAACGACTAGTGGGCAGTACTTC,CASSPTTSGQYF
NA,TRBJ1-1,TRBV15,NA,TGTGCCACCAGCAGAGGCAGGGCAGATAACACTGAAGCTTTCTTT,CATSRGRADNTEAFF
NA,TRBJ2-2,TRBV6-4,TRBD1,TGTGCCAGCCTAGGGGGCCGAGGCACCGGGGAGCTGTTTTTT,CASLGGRGTGELFF
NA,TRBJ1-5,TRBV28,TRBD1,TGTGCCAGCAGCCAAGGACAGGGGCAAAGATGGCCCCAGCATTTT,CASSQGQGQRWPQHF
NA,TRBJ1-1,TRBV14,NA,TGTGCCAGCAGCCAAGGGCTCCGCCGCGGGACTGAAGCTTTCTTT,CASSQGLRRGTEAFF
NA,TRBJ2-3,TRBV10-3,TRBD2,TGTGCCATCAGTGAGCTCGGGAGGCCTAGCACAGATACGCAGTATTTT,CAISELGRPSTDTQYF
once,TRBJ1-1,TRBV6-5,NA,TGTGCCAGCAGTTACGCGCTAGGAGGGTCCACTGAAGCTTTCTTT,CASSYALGGSTEAFF
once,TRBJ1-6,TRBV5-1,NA,TGCGCCAGCAGTACGTTACCGGGACAAGATAATTCACCCCTCCACTTT,CASSTLPGQDNSPLHF